The 8 T cell receptor beta chains below come from one sample, sequenced in a study of technical replicates of blood from several donors. Data came from immunoSEQ multiplex PCR; TCRdb stores just in-frame clones and leaves some out. The table has 70,000 to 90,000 clones, around 94% seen once; the top ten hold about 0.35%. The sample consisted of T cells isolated from PBMCs. Receptor source: a human donor in good health.

This clone was detected only a few times. The rearrangement links TRBV4-2 to TRBJ2-4; possibly TRBD1 for D (5 bases). This CDR3 contains 14 residues. The germline CDR1 and CDR2 sequences are LGHNA and YNFKEQ. V lost 6 bases and J 0 bases, leaving 9 bases between the germline ends. The CDR3 coding sequence is TGTGCCAGCAGGGAAGACAGAGCCAAAAACATTCAGTACTTC. This gives the protein CASREDRAKNIQYF.

The chain carries TRBV27 and TRBJ2-2; D is undetermined. V dropped 7 bases and J dropped 5 bases, with 5 bases sitting between them. Germline CDR1 is MNHEY and CDR2 is SMNVEV (reference sequence). The CDR3 spans 11 residues. The CDR3 here is CASIYTGELFF. CDR3 DNA: TGTGCCAGCATTTATACCGGGGAGCTGTTTTTT.

This chain uses TRBV2 with TRBJ2-7, with 7 bases lining up with TRBD2. Germline lookup yields CDR1 SNHLY and CDR2 FYNNEI. CDR3 length: 16 residues. V shed 7 bases, J shed 3 bases, and the junction held 15 bases outside the gene matches. CDR3 loop: CASMDTSSGRHYEQYF. DNA for the CDR3: TGTGCCAGCATGGATACGTCTAGCGGTAGGCACTACGAGCAGTACTTC.

J is TRBJ1-2 and V is TRBV13; D remains ambiguous. Trimming removed 0 bases from V and 3 bases from J, with 8 bases in between. The CDR3 extends over 14 amino acids. CDR1 PRHDT and CDR2 FYEKMQ come from the germline V gene (reference sequence). For the CDR3, the DNA is TGTGCCAGCAGCTTAGGGAGGCAATACTATGGCTACACCTTC. It codes for CASSLGRQYYGYTF.

The rearrangement joins TRBV19 to TRBJ2-7, with TRBD2 as a possible D gene (5 bases). The CDR3 has 12 amino acids. The V gene's germline CDR1 is LNHDA and CDR2 SQIVND (reference sequence). Trimming cost V 3 bases and J 4 bases, with 7 bases left between them. DNA of the CDR3: TGTGCCAGTAGTATTTCGGGGTACGAGCAGTACTTC. This codes for CASSISGYEQYF.

This clone was counted a single time. The rearrangement uses TRBV9 and TRBJ2-6; D not resolved. The CDR3 has 17 amino acids. Per the germline V gene, CDR1 is SGDLS and CDR2 is YYNGEE. V shed 2 bases and J shed 2 bases, with 14 bases lying between them. CDR3 nucleotides: TGTGCCAGCAGCGTTATGGTGGCAAAAACTGGGGCCAACGTCCTGACTTTC. Protein: CASSVMVAKTGANVLTF.

The V gene is TRBV5-1, the J gene TRBJ2-7; a weak D match, TRBD1 (5 bases). This CDR3 contains 15 residues. CDR1 is SGHRS and CDR2 is YFSETQ in the germline V gene. V dropped 0 bases and J dropped 3 bases, with 13 bases sitting between them. The CDR3 reads CASSLGQGMIYEQYF. The CDR3 DNA is TGCGCCAGCAGCTTGGGGCAGGGTATGATCTACGAGCAGTACTTC.

This clone showed up just once. V is TRBV5-1 and J is TRBJ2-1; a weak D match, TRBD1 (5 bases). This CDR3 spans 15 amino acids. Germline CDR1 SGHRS, CDR2 YFSETQ. V lost 4 bases, J lost 3 bases, and 14 bases lay in between. CDR3 in amino acids: CASSPSQGIYNEQFF. The CDR3, as DNA: TGCGCCAGCAGCCCGAGCCAGGGAATCTACAATGAGCAGTTCTTC. Complete variable domain (other parts from reference TRBV5-1 and TRBJ2-1): KAGVTQTPRYLIKTRGQQVTLSCSPISGHRSVSWYQQTPGQGLQFLFEYFSETQRNKGNFPGRFSGRQFSNSRSEMNVSTLELGDSALYLCASSPSQGIYNEQFFGPGTRLTVL.